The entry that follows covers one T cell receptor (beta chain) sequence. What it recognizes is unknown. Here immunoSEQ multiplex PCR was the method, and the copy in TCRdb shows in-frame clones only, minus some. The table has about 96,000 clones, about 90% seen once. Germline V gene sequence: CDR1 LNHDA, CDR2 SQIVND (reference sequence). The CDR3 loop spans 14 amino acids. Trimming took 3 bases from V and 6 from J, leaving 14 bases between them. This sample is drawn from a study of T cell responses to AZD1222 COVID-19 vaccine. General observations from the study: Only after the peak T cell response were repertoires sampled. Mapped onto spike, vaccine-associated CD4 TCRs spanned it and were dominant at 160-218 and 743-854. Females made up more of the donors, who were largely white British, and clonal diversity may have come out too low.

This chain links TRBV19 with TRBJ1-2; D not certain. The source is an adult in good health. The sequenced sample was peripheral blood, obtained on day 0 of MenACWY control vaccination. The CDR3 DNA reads TGTGCCAGTAGTATTTCCGCACCCGGGCATGGCTACACCTTC. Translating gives CASSISAPGHGYTF.